The clone carrying this T cell receptor beta chain has only a few counts. The antigen remains undetermined. The V gene lost 6 bases and the J gene lost 5 bases, with 11 bases spanning the gap. Germline CDR1 MNHNS, CDR2 SASEGT. CDR3 length: 13 amino acids. This sample is drawn from a study of cytomegalovirus exposure and HLA in healthy donors. Study findings and constraints: Roughly uniform sequencing depth across donors was assumed, possibly incorrectly. Rates of TCR association differed by HLA locus in a later analysis, with DRB1 highest and HLA-C lowest. Common viral pathogens seemed to be connected with several of the most significant clusters, according to a later analysis. Rare sequences made up most TCRs, while some public TCRs were found in many donors.

Both 60 Vbeta primers and 13 Jbeta primers went into the PCR. Repertoires were generated with immunoSEQ multiplex PCR, while TCRdb's copy carries only in-frame clones and drops some. The table lists some 210,000 clones, roughly 76% of them singletons. The sample comprised PBMCs. This clonotype was sampled from a woman under 40 in good health and CMV-seropositive. The rearrangement links TRBV6-1 to TRBJ1-5; D might be TRBD1 (5 bases). CDR3 DNA: TGTGCCAGCAGGGGCCGGGGGGATCAGCCCCAGCATTTT. It codes for CASRGRGDQPQHF.